Given below is one T cell receptor beta chain in context. Antigen unknown. This entry is derived from a study of CD8 T cells in Susac syndrome. RNA in amounts of roughly 0.45 to 1 ug was reverse transcribed with random hexamers. Amplification of TCR beta CDR3 was carried out by immunoSEQ multiplex PCR, which covered 54 Vbeta and 13 Jbeta segments. TCRdb independently ran MiXCR on the immunoSEQ multiplex PCR reads; one entry per CDR3 protein. Of 250,000 to 300,000 distinct CDR3 sequences listed, approximately 89% are singletons. Notes on the study in general: The study recognized that the number of individuals in its TCR sequencing and HLA analysis was relatively small.

Material: CD8+ T cells from PBMCs. This sequence originates from a human donor with multiple sclerosis.

The CDR3 sequence: CSAEDRGPEVQPQHF. The CDR3 DNA reads TGCAGTGCTGAGGACAGGGGGCCGGAGGTGCAGCCCCAGCATTTT. This chain links TRBV20-1 with TRBJ1-5; the match to TRBD1 covers 11 bases. Germline lookup yields CDR1 DFQATT and CDR2 SNEGSKA (reference sequence). V gave up 5 bases and J gave up 7 bases; unmatched junction bases: 10. The CDR3 loop spans 15 amino acids.